Following are 21 T cell receptor beta chains from one sample sequenced in a study of a mutant IDH1 vaccine in newly diagnosed glioma. TCRdb's table, derived via immunoSEQ multiplex PCR, lists solely in-frame clones and lacks some. This sample has 70,000 to 90,000 clones, with roughly 90% found just once. The time point here: week 5, during vaccination. What each vaccine dose contained was 300 ug of mutant IDH1 20-mer peptide, accompanied by topical imiquimod. These TCRs' antigens remain unknown. The material sequenced was PBMCs, taken from a glioma patient whose treatment included an IDH1 peptide vaccine. These receptors were taken from a woman in her 50s with glioma.

This rearrangement joins TRBV5-1 to TRBJ1-1; no reliable D call. CDR1 and CDR2 from the germline V gene are SGHRS and YFSETQ. V was clipped by 2 bases and J by 0 bases, with 5 bases between them. The CDR3 covers 13 residues. The CDR3 here is CASSFDVNTEAFF. DNA for the CDR3: TGCGCCAGCAGCTTCGACGTGAACACTGAAGCTTTCTTT.

The chain uses TRBV9 and TRBJ1-3; D gene unclear. The CDR3 consists of 15 residues. Per the germline V gene, CDR1 is SGDLS and CDR2 is YYNGEE. The germline V and J ends were trimmed by 4 bases and 3 bases, with 14 bases remaining between them. DNA for the CDR3: TGTGCCAGCAGCCCCCGGGCAGTTGGTGGAAACACCATATATTTT. This translates into CASSPRAVGGNTIYF. Looking up the rest from reference TRBV9 and TRBJ1-3 gives the full variable domain: DSGVTQTPKHLITATGQRVTLRCSPRSGDLSVYWYQQSLDQGLQFLIQYYNGEERAKGNILERFSAQQFPDLHSELNLSSLELGDSALYFCASSPRAVGGNTIYFGEGSWLTVV.

J is TRBJ2-5 and V is TRBV11-2; 10 bases fit TRBD1. J lost 3 bases, V lost 4 bases, and 14 bases had no gene match. Germline CDR1 and CDR2: SGHAT and FQNNGV. The CDR3 consists of 18 residues. CDR3 amino acids: CASSSKRGTGVGKETQYF. As DNA, the CDR3 is TGTGCCAGCAGCTCAAAGAGGGGGACAGGGGTCGGCAAAGAGACCCAGTACTTC.

This sequence joins TRBV4-1 and TRBJ2-5; 7 bases match TRBD2. Germline CDR1 MGHRA, CDR2 YSYEKL. The length of the CDR3 is 14 residues. Germline trimming cut 3 bases from V and 5 bases from J; bases unmatched to any gene: 6. For the CDR3, the DNA is TGCGCCAGCAGCCAGAACGGGAGGCATGAGACCCAGTACTTC. Translation gives CASSQNGRHETQYF.

V usage is TRBV18 and J usage is TRBJ2-2, with 10 bases identical to TRBD2. Germline assignment: CDR1 KGHSH and CDR2 LQKENI. The V gene end was trimmed by 2 bases and the J gene end by 5 bases; junction bases not matched to a gene: 14. CDR3 length: 19 amino acids. The CDR3 region is CASSPDPGVAGGKTGELFF. The CDR3 DNA reads TGTGCCAGCTCACCAGACCCCGGGGTAGCGGGAGGAAAGACCGGGGAGCTGTTTTTT.

This sequence joins TRBV7-9 and TRBJ2-1; 10 nucleotides agree with TRBD2. CDR3 length: 15 amino acids. Germline V gives CDR1 SEHNR, CDR2 FQNEAQ (reference sequence). J gave up 8 bases and V 5 bases, and 9 bases lay outside the gene matches. The chain's CDR3 is CASSVLAGVIYEQFF. CDR3 nucleotide sequence: TGTGCCAGCAGCGTTCTAGCGGGAGTTATATATGAGCAGTTCTTC.

This clone was picked up a small number of times. The chain is built from TRBV27 and TRBJ1-5; D not resolved. Germline CDR1 MNHEY, CDR2 SMNVEV (reference sequence). The CDR3 contains 14 residues. With 6 bases removed from V and 6 bases from J, the gap between germline ends came to 15 bases. DNA of the CDR3: TGTGCCAGCAGCTTAAGGATTGGAGGTCAGCCCCAGCATTTT. Its translation: CASSLRIGGQPQHF.

The rearrangement joins TRBV28 to TRBJ1-5; perhaps TRBD1 as D (5 bases). The CDR3 spans 16 residues. Germline V gene sequence: CDR1 MDHEN, CDR2 SYDVKM. Trimming shortened V by 5 bases and J by 7 bases, and 21 bases separated the two germline ends. The CDR3 is CASSPYPTGLPQPQHF. DNA of the CDR3: TGTGCCAGCAGTCCATACCCCACAGGTCTCCCCCAGCCCCAGCATTTT.

This clone was seen just once. This rearrangement joins TRBV4-1 to TRBJ2-7; TRBD2 agrees at 8 bases. CDR1 MGHRA and CDR2 YSYEKL come from the germline V gene. Germline trimming cut 5 bases from V and 3 bases from J; bases unmatched to any gene: 6. The length of the CDR3 is 14 residues. CDR3 region: CASSSGTRGYEQYF. The DNA for the CDR3 is TGCGCCAGCAGCAGCGGGACTAGGGGCTACGAGCAGTACTTC.

J is TRBJ1-1 and V is TRBV28; possible D gene TRBD1, 5 bases. This CDR3 comprises 13 residues. Trimming stripped 2 bases from V and 4 bases from J, with 8 bases between. Germline lookup yields CDR1 MDHEN and CDR2 SYDVKM. CDR3 protein: CASSLPGRTEAFF. The CDR3 DNA reads TGTGCCAGCAGTTTACCGGGACGCACTGAAGCTTTCTTT.

The rearrangement joins TRBV6-1 to TRBJ2-2; TRBD1 might be the D (5 bases). There are 16 residues in the CDR3. Germline V gene sequence: CDR1 MNHNS, CDR2 SASEGT. V was clipped by 1 base and J by 3 bases, with 12 bases between them. CDR3 DNA: TGTGCCAGCAGTGAAGTTCCAGGGTATGACACCGGGGAGCTGTTTTTT. It is translated as CASSEVPGYDTGELFF.

The chain has TRBV29-1 and TRBJ2-1, with D unresolved. V was pared by 0 bases and J by 3 bases, with 15 bases between. The length of the CDR3 is 16 residues. Germline V gene lookup returns CDR1 SQVTM and CDR2 ANQGSEA. CDR3 nucleotide sequence: TGCAGCGTTGAAGATCGGCAAGGCCCTTACTACAATGAGCAGTTCTTC. The encoded protein is CSVEDRQGPYYNEQFF.

This clone was seen a few times. The chain recombines TRBV7-6 with TRBJ1-5; possible D gene TRBD1, 6 bases. Germline lookup yields CDR1 SGHVS and CDR2 FNYEAQ. CDR3 length: 14 residues. V was clipped by 5 bases and J by 3 bases, with 11 bases between them. CDR3 in amino acids: CASSPDRNNQPQHF. CDR3 nucleotides: TGTGCCAGCAGCCCAGACAGGAACAATCAGCCCCAGCATTTT.

The chain joins TRBV27 to TRBJ2-5; 7 bases line up with TRBD1. V shed 8 bases and J 0 bases; nucleotides not matched to a gene: 9. CDR1 is MNHEY, CDR2 SMNVEV, per germline (reference sequence). CDR3 size: 15 residues. CDR3 sequence (DNA): TGTGCCAGCGGAAGGACAGGTTTTTACCAAGAGACCCAGTACTTC. This gives the protein CASGRTGFYQETQYF.

The chain combines TRBV7-2 with TRBJ2-1, with 9 bases fitting TRBD2. The germline gives CDR1 SGHTA, CDR2 FQGNSA. The CDR3 spans 14 residues. Unmatched junction bases numbered 5, after V lost 5 bases and J lost 6 bases. The CDR3 is CASSRTSDRNEQFF. CDR3 nucleotide sequence: TGTGCCAGCAGCCGGACTAGCGATCGCAATGAGCAGTTCTTC.

The chain uses TRBV7-3 and TRBJ2-1; possibly TRBD2 for D (5 bases). The V gene lost 4 bases and the J gene lost 0 bases, with 16 bases spanning the gap. The CDR3 is 17 residues long. CDR1 is SGHTA, CDR2 FQGTGA, per germline. The CDR3 region has the DNA TGTGCCAGCAGCTCCGGAGTAGCGCCTGGCTCCTACAATGAGCAGTTCTTC. It encodes CASSSGVAPGSYNEQFF.

The chain joins TRBV11-2 to TRBJ1-1, with D perhaps TRBD1 (5 bases). With 6 bases removed from V and 1 base from J, the gap between germline ends came to 9 bases. There are 13 residues in the CDR3. Germline assignment: CDR1 SGHAT and CDR2 FQNNGV. The DNA for the CDR3 is TGTGCCAGCAGTCCGACAGCGAACACTGAAGCTTTCTTT. Its protein is CASSPTANTEAFF.

The chain recombines TRBV4-1 with TRBJ2-7; D tentatively fits TRBD1 or TRBD2 (5 bases each). V lost 1 base to trimming and J lost 7 bases, with 17 bases between them. This CDR3 comprises 15 residues. Germline V CDR1 and CDR2: MGHRA, YSYEKL. Written as DNA, the CDR3 is TGCGCCAGCAGCCAAGCTCCCGGGCTGGGGGAAGAGCAGTACTTC. It specifies CASSQAPGLGEEQYF.

This chain connects TRBV2 to TRBJ2-3; 11 bases fit TRBD1. The junction had 10 bases not matched to a gene; V was cut back by 7 bases and J by 4 bases. Per the germline V gene, CDR1 is SNHLY and CDR2 is FYNNEI. CDR3 size: 16 residues. This CDR3 reads CASILGGQGGADTQYF. In DNA form, the CDR3 reads TGTGCCAGCATCCTGGGGGGACAGGGGGGAGCAGATACGCAGTATTTT.

The V call is TRBV7-2, the J call TRBJ2-1; 8 bases agree with TRBD1. CDR1 and CDR2 from the germline V gene are SGHTA and FQGNSA. This CDR3 is built from 15 residues. J lost 4 bases, V lost 4 bases, and 6 bases had no gene match. The CDR3 spells CASSSRGLGYNEQFF. The CDR3 DNA reads as TGTGCCAGCAGCTCCAGGGGGCTAGGGTACAATGAGCAGTTCTTC.

In this sample, this clone turned up once. A junction end diverges from the germline sequence, so it may reflect a read error. The gene calls are TRBV6-5 and TRBJ1-5; D call uncertain. This CDR3 region has 13 residues. Germline assignment: CDR1 MNHEY and CDR2 SVGAGI. CDR3 sequence: CASSPSRNQPQHF. The CDR3 DNA is TGTGCCAGCAGCCCTTCGCGCAACCAGCCCCAGCATTTT.